This paragraph covers one TCR beta chain sequence. The sample originates from a study of blood T cell repertoires in COVID-19. Study-level information: There were acute and convalescent COVID-19 samples, and they came from the United States, Italy and Spain. The cDNA or gDNA used as material had been derived from T cells, B-cell-depleted T cells, or PBMCs.

CDR1 is SNHLY and CDR2 is FYNNEI in the germline V gene. V lost 8 bases to trimming and J lost 4 bases, with 9 bases between them. The CDR3 runs to 12 residues. In the original workflow: For nucleated cells, counts were estimated from reference gene primer amplification. Sequenced by immunoSEQ multiplex PCR; TCRdb stores in-frame clones only, minus some. V and J calls and clone size are copied from that table; D and trimming were computed from the DNA. The sample contains 150,000 or so clones, over 60% of which appear only once. Material: peripheral blood. The rearrangement links TRBV2 to TRBJ1-5, with D possibly matching TRBD1 (5 bases). This receptor was obtained from a woman in her forties or fifties with active or convalescent COVID-19. The CDR3 nucleotides are TGTGCCAGCCATGGGGCTAATCAGCCCCAGCATTTT. Translation: CASHGANQPQHF.